This TCR beta chain was profiled in a study of memory CD4+ T cells and cytomegalovirus serostatus. About the study: Donors were healthy Belgian adults, 10 or so CMV seropositive and 20 to 30 seronegative. Findings and caveats of the study: Of 150 to 200 reported CMV TCRbeta sequences, 67 were found in memory CD4+ repertoires. Repertoires predicted CMV serostatus with median bootstrapped AUC of around 0.96.

Single viable CD3+CD4+CD8-CD45RO+ cells were sorted as the memory CD4+ T cells. As regards this clone: The antigen is not known.

Assay: immunoSEQ multiplex PCR; the TCRdb copy retains only in-frame clones and omits some. This repertoire shows roughly 50,000 clones, 82% found once; its top ten account for around 0.5%. J lost 1 base, V lost 0 bases, and 2 bases had no gene match. The germline gives CDR1 MNHNS, CDR2 SASEGT. This CDR3 spans 15 amino acids. The V and J genes are TRBV6-1 and TRBJ1-2, with 7 bases lining up with TRBD1. The clonotype was recovered from an adult in good health and CMV-seronegative. Some clones in this sample may be carry-over from other donors' samples. Sequenced: memory CD4+ T cells from blood. CDR3 nucleotide sequence: TGTGCCAGCAGTGAAGCTCAGGGGGTTAACTATGGCTACACCTTC. This gives the protein CASSEAQGVNYGYTF.